Listed below are T cell receptor beta chains from one sample, sequenced in a study of blood T cell repertoires in COVID-19. Measured with immunoSEQ multiplex PCR; TCRdb has only the in-frame clones, and not every one. The data hold 250,000 to 300,000 clones, with approximately 91% observed a single time. Sequenced material: PBMCs or T cells enriched from blood (not recorded which). The receptors here all came from a woman aged 25-40 years who had recovered from COVID-19. Each CDR3 is given with its conserved first and last residue. The order of the fields is J gene, V gene, D gene, clone size, CDR3 protein, CDR3 DNA. A D gene is named only where the DNA matches it firmly. Clone sizes are given selectively: once, few, many, or a class where the clone is expanded.

>TRBJ1-3|TRBV11-2|-|-
CASSFSGSGNTIYF
TGTGCCAGCAGCTTTTCCGGGTCTGGAAACACCATATATTTT
>TRBJ2-3|TRBV6-1|-|-
CASSEGTGRGSTDTQYF
TGTGCCAGCAGTGAAGGAACAGGGCGGGGGAGCACAGATACGCAGTATTTT
>TRBJ1-4|TRBV20-1|-|-
CSASGQGIPLVFF
TGCAGTGCTAGTGGCCAGGGGATTCCCTTGGTGTTTTTT
>TRBJ1-5|TRBV30|-|few
CAWSAGRITGPVGLYSNQPQHF
TGTGCCTGGAGTGCCGGGCGAATTACGGGCCCAGTCGGACTATATAGCAATCAGCCCCAGCATTTT
>TRBJ2-7|TRBV27|TRBD1|once
CASSRTGGNSYEQYF
TGTGCCAGCAGTCGGACAGGGGGCAATTCCTACGAGCAGTACTTC
>TRBJ1-5|TRBV7-9|-|-
CASSHRGNQPQHF
TGTGCCAGCAGCCACAGGGGCAATCAGCCCCAGCATTTT
>TRBJ1-2|TRBV18|-|-
CASSPSGDGYTF
TGTGCCAGCTCACCATCAGGGGATGGCTACACCTTC
>TRBJ2-7|TRBV18|TRBD1|-
CASSPSGQTQYEQYF
TGTGCCAGCTCACCATCGGGACAGACCCAATACGAGCAGTACTTC
>TRBJ1-2|TRBV10-3|-|-
CAISESSFVKGAYGYTF
TGTGCCATCAGTGAGTCTAGTTTTGTCAAAGGGGCCTATGGCTACACCTTC
>TRBJ2-1|TRBV7-9|-|-
CASSLRMGRYREQFF
TGTGCCAGCAGCTTAAGGATGGGGCGGTACAGGGAGCAGTTCTTC
>TRBJ2-1|TRBV7-9|TRBD1|-
CASSTGTGGSDEQFF
TGTGCCAGCAGCACCGGGACAGGGGGATCGGATGAGCAGTTCTTC
>TRBJ2-7|TRBV9|TRBD1|-
CASSVGTGEQYF
TGTGCCAGCAGCGTAGGGACAGGGGAGCAGTACTTC
>TRBJ2-2|TRBV25-1|TRBD2|-
CASSGLAGGFPGELFF
TGTGCCAGCAGTGGTTTAGCGGGGGGGTTCCCCGGGGAGCTGTTTTTT
>TRBJ1-1|TRBV5-6|-|-
CASSLGQGVEAFF
TGTGCCAGCAGCTTGGGTCAGGGCGTTGAGGCTTTCTTT
>TRBJ2-2|TRBV7-3|TRBD1|-
CASSSRQGRSTGELFF
TGTGCCAGCAGCTCAAGACAGGGGCGATCTACCGGGGAGCTGTTTTTT
>TRBJ2-7|TRBV5-6|TRBD2|once
CASSLDRNSGSRYEQYF
TGTGCCAGCAGCTTGGATCGGAATAGCGGGAGTCGATACGAGCAGTACTTC
>TRBJ1-2|TRBV3-1/TRBV3-2|TRBD1|-
CASSRGTGADGYTF
TGTGCCAGCAGCCGGGGTACAGGGGCCGATGGCTACACCTTC
>TRBJ2-2|TRBV3-1/TRBV3-2|-|-
CASSQVCGIAGELFF
TGTGCCAGCAGCCAAGTTTGCGGGATCGCCGGGGAGCTGTTTTTT
>TRBJ2-1|TRBV27|TRBD2|-
CASSPPLAGVLNEQFF
TGTGCCAGCAGTCCGCCCCTAGCGGGAGTTCTTAATGAGCAGTTCTTC